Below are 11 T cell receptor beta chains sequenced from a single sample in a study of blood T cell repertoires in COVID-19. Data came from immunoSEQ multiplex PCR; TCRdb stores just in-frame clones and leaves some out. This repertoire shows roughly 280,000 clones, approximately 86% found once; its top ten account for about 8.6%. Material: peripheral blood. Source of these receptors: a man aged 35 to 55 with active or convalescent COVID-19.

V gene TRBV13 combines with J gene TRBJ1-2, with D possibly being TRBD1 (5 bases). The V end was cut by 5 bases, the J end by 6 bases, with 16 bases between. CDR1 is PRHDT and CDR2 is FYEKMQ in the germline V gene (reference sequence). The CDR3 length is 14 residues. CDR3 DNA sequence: TGTGCCAGCAGCGGTACGGGACTCCACCATGGCTACACCTTC. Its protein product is CASSGTGLHHGYTF.

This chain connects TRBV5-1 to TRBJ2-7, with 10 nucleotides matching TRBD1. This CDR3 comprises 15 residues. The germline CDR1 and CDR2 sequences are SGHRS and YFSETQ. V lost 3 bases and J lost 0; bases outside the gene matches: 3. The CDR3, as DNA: TGCGCCAGCAGCTCACGGACAGGGGGCTCCTACGAGCAGTACTTC. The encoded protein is CASSSRTGGSYEQYF.

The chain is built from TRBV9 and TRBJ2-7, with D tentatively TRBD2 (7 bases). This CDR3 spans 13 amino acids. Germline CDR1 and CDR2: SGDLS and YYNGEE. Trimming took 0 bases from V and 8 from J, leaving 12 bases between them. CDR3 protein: CASSVGGGAQQYF. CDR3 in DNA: TGTGCCAGCAGCGTAGGAGGGGGGGCCCAGCAGTACTTC.

The CDR3 DNA reads as TGTGCCAGCAACACAGGGGTGCTCACTGAAGCTTTCTTT. Protein: CASNTGVLTEAFF. This chain connects TRBV2 to TRBJ1-1; 7 positions match TRBD1. The CDR3 spans 13 residues. V lost 7 bases to trimming and J lost 4 bases; unmatched junction nucleotides: 6. CDR1 is SNHLY, CDR2 FYNNEI, per germline.

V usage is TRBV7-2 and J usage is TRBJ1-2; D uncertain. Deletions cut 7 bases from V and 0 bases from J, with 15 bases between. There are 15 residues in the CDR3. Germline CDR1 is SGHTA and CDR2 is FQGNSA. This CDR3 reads CASTPLGDSNYGYTF. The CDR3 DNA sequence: TGTGCCAGCACCCCCCTCGGGGATTCTAACTATGGCTACACCTTC. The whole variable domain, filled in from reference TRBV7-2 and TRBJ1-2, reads GAGVSQSPSNKVTEKGKDVELRCDPISGHTALYWYRQSLGQGLEFLIYFQGNSAPDKSGLPSDRFSAERTGGSVSTLTIQRTQQEDSAVYLCASTPLGDSNYGYTFGSGTRLTVV.

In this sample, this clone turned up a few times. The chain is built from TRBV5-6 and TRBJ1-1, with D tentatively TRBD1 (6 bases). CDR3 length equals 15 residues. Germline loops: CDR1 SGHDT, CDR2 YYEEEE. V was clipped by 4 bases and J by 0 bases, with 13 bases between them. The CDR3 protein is CASSPAGQLNTEAFF. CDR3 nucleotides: TGTGCCAGCAGCCCGGCCGGACAGCTGAACACTGAAGCTTTCTTT.

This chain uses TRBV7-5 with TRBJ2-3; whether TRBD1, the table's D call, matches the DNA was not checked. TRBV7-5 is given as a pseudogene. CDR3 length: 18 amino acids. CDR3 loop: CVRSWSPLGGSSTDTQYF. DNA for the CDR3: TGTGTCAGAAGCTGGTCTCCCCTAGGGGGCAGCAGCACAGATACGCAGTATTTT.

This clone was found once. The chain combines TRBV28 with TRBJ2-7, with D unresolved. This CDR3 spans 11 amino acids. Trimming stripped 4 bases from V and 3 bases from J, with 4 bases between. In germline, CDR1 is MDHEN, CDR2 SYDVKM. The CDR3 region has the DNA TGTGCCAGCAGTTCTCTCTACGAGCAGTACTTC. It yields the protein CASSSLYEQYF.

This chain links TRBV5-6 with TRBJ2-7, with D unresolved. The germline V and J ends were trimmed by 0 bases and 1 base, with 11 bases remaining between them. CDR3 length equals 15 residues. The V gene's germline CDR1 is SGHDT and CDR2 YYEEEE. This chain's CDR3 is CASSLVGYSSYEQYF. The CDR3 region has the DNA TGTGCCAGCAGCTTGGTCGGGTATAGTTCCTACGAGCAGTACTTC.

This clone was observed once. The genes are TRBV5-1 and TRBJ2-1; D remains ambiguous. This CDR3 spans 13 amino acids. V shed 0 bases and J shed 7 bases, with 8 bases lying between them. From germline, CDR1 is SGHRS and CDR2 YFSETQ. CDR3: CASSLGGLNEQFF. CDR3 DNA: TGCGCCAGCAGCTTGGGAGGTTTAAATGAGCAGTTCTTC.

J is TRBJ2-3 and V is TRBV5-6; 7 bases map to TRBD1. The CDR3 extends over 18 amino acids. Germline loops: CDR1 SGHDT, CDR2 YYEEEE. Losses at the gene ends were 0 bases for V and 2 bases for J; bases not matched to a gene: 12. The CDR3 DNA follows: TGTGCCAGCAGCTTGGGACAGGGCATAAGTTGGTCCACAGATACGCAGTATTTT. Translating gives CASSLGQGISWSTDTQYF. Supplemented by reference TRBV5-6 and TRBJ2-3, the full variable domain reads DAGVTQSPTHLIKTRGQQVTLRCSPKSGHDTVSWYQQALGQGPQFIFQYYEEEERQRGNFPDRFSGHQFPNYSSELNVNALLLGDSALYLCASSLGQGISWSTDTQYFGPGTRLTVL.